These 19 T cell receptor beta chains were sequenced from one sample in a study of blood T cell repertoires in COVID-19. Sequencing was performed with immunoSEQ multiplex PCR; in TCRdb, only in-frame clones are kept and a portion is missing. The sample lists around 80,000 clones; 85% to 90% were seen once. Sample: peripheral blood. These receptors came from a man aged 55 to 70 with acute or convalescent COVID-19.

This sequence joins TRBV24-1 and TRBJ2-6; TRBD1 agrees at 7 bases. With V trimmed by 5 bases and J by 4 bases, 7 bases remained unmatched. Germline loops: CDR1 KGHDR, CDR2 SFDVKD. The CDR3 spans 16 residues. The CDR3 loop is CATSAPDRAGANVLTF. In DNA form, the CDR3 reads TGTGCCACCAGTGCCCCCGACAGGGCCGGGGCCAACGTCCTGACTTTC.

The chain links TRBV30 to TRBJ2-5; TRBD1 agrees at 9 bases. The CDR3 sequence is 15 residues long. The trim removed 2 bases at V and 5 bases at J, leaving 9 bases unmatched. The germline V gene encodes CDR1 GTSNPN and CDR2 SVGIG (reference sequence). The CDR3 coding sequence is TGTGCCTGGAGTATCGGACAGGGGTTGGGGGAGACCCAGTACTTC. This codes for CAWSIGQGLGETQYF.

The gene calls are TRBV21-1 and TRBJ1-5; the table's D gene call, TRBD1, was not cross checked with the DNA. TRBV21-1 is a documented pseudogene. The CDR3 runs 16 residues. The CDR3 region is CASSKSGQGVYQPQHF. DNA for the CDR3: TGTGCCAGCAGCAAATCGGGACAGGGGGTCTATCAGCCCCAGCATTTT.

This chain links TRBV7-8 with TRBJ1-5; 10 bases agree with TRBD1. Trimming at V came to 5 bases and at J to 3 bases, leaving 7 bases not matched to a gene. From germline, CDR1 is SGHVS and CDR2 FQNEAQ. CDR3 length: 16 residues. In DNA, the CDR3 is TGTGCCAGCAGCCCCGGGACAGGGGCTTCCAATCAGCCCCAGCATTTT. It codes for CASSPGTGASNQPQHF.

V and J are TRBV7-7 and TRBJ2-1; a weak D match, TRBD2 (5 bases). Germline lookup yields CDR1 SSHAT and CDR2 FNYEAQ (reference sequence). V was clipped by 0 bases and J by 2 bases, with 5 bases between them. The CDR3 extends over 14 amino acids. This CDR3 reads CASSLAGAYNEQFF. Here the CDR3 DNA reads TGTGCCAGCAGCTTAGCGGGAGCCTACAATGAGCAGTTCTTC.

This chain links TRBV27 with TRBJ1-2; D is unresolved. Looked up from germline, CDR1 is MNHEY and CDR2 is SMNVEV (reference sequence). V gave up 6 bases and J gave up 8 bases, with 34 bases separating them. The CDR3 has 19 residues. The chain's CDR3 is CASSFYSSTGILGGWGYTF. In nucleotides, the CDR3 is TGTGCCAGCAGCTTCTACTCTTCGACCGGTATCCTGGGAGGATGGGGCTACACCTTC.

This CDR3 is CAISDSGRAPPTYEQYF. The DNA for the CDR3 is TGTGCCATCAGTGATAGCGGGAGGGCCCCACCTACCTACGAGCAGTACTTC. The rearrangement joins TRBV10-3 to TRBJ2-7; 11 bases line up with TRBD2. The germline V gene encodes CDR1 ENHRY and CDR2 SYGVKD. CDR3 length: 17 residues. After removal of 3 bases from V and 2 bases from J, the junction contained 9 bases not matched to a gene.

The chain recombines TRBV11-2 with TRBJ2-2; 9 bases fit TRBD1. V lost 4 bases, J lost 1 base, and 10 bases stayed unmatched. CDR1 and CDR2 from the germline V gene are SGHAT and FQNNGV. The CDR3 extends over 18 amino acids. The CDR3 spells CASSSRTGTGKNTGELFF. CDR3 coding DNA: TGTGCCAGCAGCTCAAGGACCGGGACAGGGAAGAACACCGGGGAGCTGTTTTTT. Complete variable domain (other parts from reference TRBV11-2 and TRBJ2-2): EAGVAQSPRYKIIEKRQSVAFWCNPISGHATLYWYQQILGQGPKLLIQFQNNGVVDDSQLPKDRFSAERLKGVDSTLKIQPAKLEDSAVYLCASSSRTGTGKNTGELFFGEGSRLTVL.

The chain employs TRBV7-7 and TRBJ2-2, with a tentative D call TRBD1 (6 bases). The V and J ends lost 5 bases and 1 base respectively, with 17 bases between them. Germline-derived CDR1 and CDR2 are SSHAT and FNYEAQ (reference sequence). This CDR3 has 17 amino acids. The CDR3 region is CASSALRLTGNTGELFF. In DNA form, the CDR3 reads TGTGCCAGCAGCGCCCTAAGGTTGACAGGGAACACCGGGGAGCTGTTTTTT.

The chain carries TRBV14 and TRBJ2-2; 7 bases agree with TRBD1. CDR1 and CDR2 (germline): SGHDN, FVKESK. V was clipped by 4 bases and J by 5 bases; unmatched bases: 10. The CDR3 consists of 16 residues. CDR3 in DNA: TGTGCCAGCAGCCGTTCCCCAGGGGGTCGGACCGGGGAGCTGTTTTTT. This translates into CASSRSPGGRTGELFF. Based on the CDR3 plus reference TRBV14 and TRBJ2-2, the full variable domain is EAGVTQFPSHSVIEKGQTVTLRCDPISGHDNLYWYRRVMGKEIKFLLHFVKESKQDESGMPNNRFLAERTGGTYSTLKVQPAELEDSGVYFCASSRSPGGRTGELFFGEGSRLTVL.

The V gene is TRBV4-1, the J gene TRBJ2-5; 12 bases match TRBD1. With 3 bases clipped from V and 4 bases from J, the junction kept 6 bases outside the gene matches. The CDR3 loop spans 16 amino acids. From germline, CDR1 is MGHRA and CDR2 YSYEKL. The CDR3 region is CASSQLGQGALETQYF. The CDR3 region has the DNA TGCGCCAGCAGCCAGCTGGGACAGGGGGCTCTAGAGACCCAGTACTTC.

The chain joins TRBV2 to TRBJ2-7, with D perhaps matching TRBD1 (6 bases). This CDR3 contains 12 residues. V was trimmed by 8 bases and J by 2 bases, leaving 10 bases between them. From germline, CDR1 is SNHLY and CDR2 FYNNEI. The CDR3 protein is CASGGHAYEQYF. The DNA for the CDR3 is TGTGCCAGCGGGGGACATGCCTACGAGCAGTACTTC.

CDR3 DNA: TGTGCCAGCAGCGTAGATCCAAGGAGGGGAAACTATGGCTACACCTTC. Protein sequence: CASSVDPRRGNYGYTF. The J gene is TRBJ1-2, the V gene TRBV9; possible D gene TRBD1, 5 bases. Deletions cut 0 bases from V and 2 bases from J, with 14 bases between. The CDR3 loop spans 16 amino acids. Germline V gives CDR1 SGDLS, CDR2 YYNGEE.

V usage is TRBV18 and J usage is TRBJ2-5; maybe TRBD1 (5 bases). With 1 base removed from V and 3 bases from J, the gap between germline ends came to 9 bases. There are 14 residues in the CDR3. Germline values: CDR1 KGHSH, CDR2 LQKENI. The CDR3 protein is CASSPLGREETQYF. Written as DNA, the CDR3 is TGTGCCAGCTCACCACTGGGCAGGGAAGAGACCCAGTACTTC.

A few counts support this clone. The chain is built from TRBV6-5 and TRBJ2-2, with a tentative D call TRBD1 (6 bases). Germline assignment: CDR1 MNHEY and CDR2 SVGAGI. Trimming shortened V by 10 bases and J by 2 bases, and 11 bases separated the two germline ends. CDR3 length: 13 amino acids. CDR3 amino acids: CATQGLNTGELFF. The DNA for the CDR3 is TGTGCCACCCAGGGGCTCAACACCGGGGAGCTGTTTTTT.

The J gene is TRBJ2-3, the V gene TRBV24-1; TRBD2 matches 8 bases. The CDR3 spans 17 residues. Germline V lookup: CDR1 KGHDR, CDR2 SFDVKD. V trimming: 1 base; J trimming: 0 bases; junction bases outside the gene matches: 5. The CDR3 DNA reads TGTGCCACCAGTGATTTCGGAGGCGGGAGGAGCACAGATACGCAGTATTTT. Its protein product is CATSDFGGGRSTDTQYF.

CDR3 region: CASSLGTIGSYNEQFF. The CDR3, as DNA: TGTGCCAGCAGCTTAGGGACTATCGGCTCCTACAATGAGCAGTTCTTC. The chain uses TRBV7-6 and TRBJ2-1; tentative D call: TRBD2 (6 bases). Germline V gives CDR1 SGHVS, CDR2 FNYEAQ. This CDR3 has 16 amino acids. V was shortened by 1 base and J by 0 bases, with 10 bases between the two germline ends.

This chain links TRBV7-3 with TRBJ2-1; 12 bases are shared with TRBD2. The length of the CDR3 is 15 residues. In germline, CDR1 is SGHTA, CDR2 FQGTGA. Trimming cost V 4 bases and J 10 bases; bases outside gene matches: 8. The CDR3 sequence: CASSSSSGGAWEQFF. The CDR3 DNA reads as TGTGCCAGCAGCTCCTCTAGCGGGGGGGCTTGGGAGCAGTTCTTC.

The chain has TRBV6-5 and TRBJ1-2; D is unresolved. CDR1 and CDR2 from the germline V gene are MNHEY and SVGAGI. The CDR3 is 15 residues long. V gave up 2 bases and J gave up 5 bases, with 15 bases separating them. CDR3: CASSYRRSAFYGYTF. The DNA for the CDR3 is TGTGCCAGCAGTTACAGGAGATCAGCCTTTTATGGCTACACCTTC.